These 21 T cell receptor beta chains originate from one sample sequenced in a study of blood T cell repertoires in COVID-19. Only in-frame clones appear in the TCRdb table, and some are missing; sequencing was by immunoSEQ multiplex PCR. This repertoire shows some 100,000 clones, roughly 90% found once; its top ten account for roughly 6%. The sample was peripheral blood. The receptors shown here come from a woman in her fifties or sixties with acute or convalescent COVID-19.

This clone occurred once. V is TRBV24-1 and J is TRBJ2-5; 14 positions match TRBD2. J was trimmed by 0 bases and V by 5 bases; bases with no gene match: 7. The CDR3 runs 18 residues. Germline lookup yields CDR1 KGHDR and CDR2 SFDVKD. Written as DNA, the CDR3 is TGTGCCACCAGTGGCCGACTAGCGGGAGGGCCATACCAAGAGACCCAGTACTTC. Its protein product is CATSGRLAGGPYQETQYF.

This clone was counted a single time. V and J are TRBV2 and TRBJ2-7, with 7 positions matching TRBD2. CDR3 length: 13 residues. Trimming removed 7 bases from V and 3 bases from J; junction bases left unmatched: 6. From germline, CDR1 is SNHLY and CDR2 FYNNEI. The CDR3 spells CASTRDYNYEQYF. The CDR3 DNA sequence: TGTGCCAGCACGAGGGACTATAACTACGAGCAGTACTTC.

The chain uses TRBV12-3 or TRBV12-4 and TRBJ1-1, with 7 bases lining up with TRBD1. The CDR3 runs 13 residues. The V and J ends lost 4 bases and 5 bases, in that order; junction bases with no gene match: 4. The CDR3: CASSSAGGTEAFF. CDR3 DNA: TGTGCCAGCAGTTCCGCAGGGGGAACTGAAGCTTTCTTT.

This clone was seen just once. V gene TRBV5-5 combines with J gene TRBJ2-3; possible D gene TRBD1, 6 bases. V lost 1 base, J lost 3 bases, and 6 bases lay in between. Germline V gene sequence: CDR1 SGHKS, CDR2 YYEKEE (reference sequence). The CDR3 has 13 residues. DNA for the CDR3: TGTGCCAGCAGCTTGACAGGGACAGATACGCAGTATTTT. This gives the protein CASSLTGTDTQYF.

The V gene is TRBV30, the J gene TRBJ1-5; D is perhaps TRBD1 (5 bases). The CDR3 has 22 amino acids. Looked up from germline, CDR1 is GTSNPN and CDR2 is SVGIG (reference sequence). The V end lost 2 bases, the J end lost 5 bases, and 37 bases lay between the germline ends. CDR3 protein: CAWSSLVRAGDSGPTHYQPQHF. The CDR3 DNA is TGTGCCTGGAGTTCACTGGTCCGGGCGGGAGACAGCGGACCTACCCACTATCAGCCCCAGCATTTT.

The CDR3, as DNA: TGTGCCAGTAGTATAACCCTGGCGGCATACTATGGCTACACCTTC. Translating gives CASSITLAAYYGYTF. This chain uses TRBV19 with TRBJ1-2; D is unresolved. There are 15 residues in the CDR3. In germline, CDR1 is LNHDA, CDR2 SQIVND (reference sequence). V was pared by 2 bases and J by 3 bases, with 13 bases between.

This chain connects TRBV7-9 to TRBJ2-1, with D maybe TRBD1 (6 bases). CDR3 size: 16 residues. The V and J ends lost 3 bases and 6 bases respectively, with 18 bases between them. The germline V gene has CDR1 SEHNR and CDR2 FQNEAQ (reference sequence). The DNA of the CDR3 is TGTGCCAGCAGCTTCAGGGGCCCCATAAGCGGCAATGAGCAGTTCTTC. Protein: CASSFRGPISGNEQFF.

The chain couples TRBV18 to TRBJ2-1; D remains unclear. This CDR3 has 11 residues. The ends were cut back, 6 bases at V and 8 bases at J, with 8 bases in the middle. Germline lookup yields CDR1 KGHSH and CDR2 LQKENI. In DNA, the CDR3 is TGTGCCAGCTCGGTTGGAGATGAGCAGTTCTTC. This translates into CASSVGDEQFF.

V gene TRBV7-9 combines with J gene TRBJ1-6, with 11 bases that match TRBD1. From germline, CDR1 is SEHNR and CDR2 FQNEAQ (reference sequence). The CDR3 has 18 amino acids. Trimming removed 4 bases from V and 7 bases from J; junction bases left unmatched: 12. CDR3 sequence: CASSSSGQGALGNSPLHF. The CDR3 region has the DNA TGTGCCAGCAGCTCATCCGGACAGGGGGCTTTGGGGAATTCACCCCTCCACTTT.

V gene TRBV10-3 combines with J gene TRBJ2-5; the match to TRBD2 covers 8 bases. CDR1 ENHRY and CDR2 SYGVKD come from the germline V gene. V was clipped by 0 bases and J by 5 bases; unmatched bases: 5. CDR3 size: 15 residues. The CDR3 nucleotides read TGTGCCATCAGTGAGTCCAGCGGGAGTCTTGAGACCCAGTACTTC. Translated, it gives CAISESSGSLETQYF.

The rearrangement links TRBV27 to TRBJ1-5; a weak D match, TRBD1 (6 bases). Germline assignment: CDR1 MNHEY and CDR2 SMNVEV (reference sequence). The CDR3 is made up of 14 amino acids. Trimming pared 4 bases from V and 5 bases from J, leaving 12 bases between. CDR3 DNA sequence: TGTGCCAGCAGTTCCGGGACACCATATCAGCCCCAGCATTTT. It translates to CASSSGTPYQPQHF.

V gene TRBV19 combines with J gene TRBJ1-4; TRBD1 aligns across 7 bases. The junction had 8 bases not matched to a gene; V was cut back by 5 bases and J by 8 bases. Germline V lookup: CDR1 LNHDA, CDR2 SQIVND (reference sequence). The CDR3 totals 14 residues. CDR3 sequence: CASSGQGGAEKLFF. The CDR3 nucleotides read TGTGCCAGTAGTGGTCAAGGGGGCGCCGAAAAACTGTTTTTT. Complete variable domain (other parts from reference TRBV19 and TRBJ1-4): DGGITQSPKYLFRKEGQNVTLSCEQNLNHDAMYWYRQDPGQGLRLIYYSQIVNDFQKGDIAEGYSVSREKKESFPLTVTSAQKNPTAFYLCASSGQGGAEKLFFGSGTQLSVL.

V and J are TRBV12-3 or TRBV12-4 and TRBJ2-6; the D gene is possibly TRBD2 (6 bases). V was clipped by 6 bases and J by 13 bases, with 16 bases between them. The CDR3 sequence is 13 residues long. As DNA, the CDR3 is TGTGCCAGCAGCAAGGGAGCGGGCCGGGTCCTGACTTTC. It specifies CASSKGAGRVLTF.

The chain couples TRBV27 to TRBJ2-7; D is undetermined. Between the trimmed V and J ends, which lost 5 bases and 2 bases, there was a span of 10 bases. The V gene's germline CDR1 is MNHEY and CDR2 SMNVEV (reference sequence). The CDR3 covers 13 residues. CDR3 nucleotides: TGTGCCAGCAGTATCAACCGCGCCTACGAGCAGTACTTC. Its translation is CASSINRAYEQYF.

The rearrangement uses TRBV28 and TRBJ1-1; 9 nucleotides agree with TRBD1. This CDR3 is built from 13 residues. V gave up 6 bases and J gave up 4 bases; unmatched junction bases: 3. The germline gives CDR1 MDHEN, CDR2 SYDVKM. CDR3 nucleotide sequence: TGTGCCAGCAGGCGGGACAGGGTCACTGAAGCTTTCTTT. Protein: CASRRDRVTEAFF.

This rearrangement joins TRBV18 to TRBJ1-1, with 7 bases matching TRBD1. The CDR3 sequence is 16 residues long. Germline CDR1 and CDR2: KGHSH and LQKENI. Trimming at V came to 1 base and at J to 4 bases, leaving 9 bases not matched to a gene. CDR3 residues: CASSPRVSTGVTEAFF. The DNA for the CDR3 is TGTGCCAGCTCACCACGAGTAAGCACAGGGGTCACTGAAGCTTTCTTT.

This rearrangement joins TRBV3-1 (or the pseudogene TRBV3-2) to TRBJ2-1, with TRBD2 as a possible D gene (5 bases). Trimming removed 1 base at V and 12 bases at J, with 10 bases between. This CDR3 has 12 amino acids. Looked up from germline, CDR1 is LGHDT and CDR2 is YNNKEL (reference sequence). The CDR3 DNA sequence: TGTGCCAGCAGCCAAGGGCTAGCTGGGCAGTTCTTC. It yields the protein CASSQGLAGQFF.

CDR3 in amino acids: CASSYEPSGSSSYNEQFF. CDR3 sequence (DNA): TGTGCCAGCAGTTACGAGCCTAGCGGGAGTAGTTCCTACAATGAGCAGTTCTTC. The rearrangement uses TRBV6-2 or TRBV6-3 and TRBJ2-1; 10 bases are shared with TRBD2. From germline, CDR1 is MNHEY and CDR2 SVGEGT. V shed 2 bases, J shed 1 base, and the junction held 8 bases outside the gene matches. The CDR3 is 18 residues long.

The rearrangement uses TRBV6-1 and TRBJ2-7, with 12 bases that match TRBD2. The V gene end was trimmed by 2 bases and the J gene end by 7 bases; junction bases not matched to a gene: 12. Germline CDR1 MNHNS, CDR2 SASEGT. The CDR3 length is 17 residues. The CDR3 is CASSERGRLAGAREQYV. In DNA, the CDR3 is TGTGCCAGCAGTGAAAGGGGGAGACTAGCGGGAGCTCGGGAGCAGTACGTC.

The chain combines TRBV18 with TRBJ2-1; the D gene is possibly TRBD1 (6 bases). There are 16 residues in the CDR3. Germline lookup yields CDR1 KGHSH and CDR2 LQKENI. V was clipped by 3 bases and J by 0 bases, with 12 bases between them. The CDR3 protein is CASSPGATDSYNEQFF. CDR3 nucleotides: TGTGCCAGCTCACCGGGGGCGACAGACTCCTACAATGAGCAGTTCTTC.

This clone was picked up one time. The rearrangement uses TRBV11-2 and TRBJ2-1; 11 bases fit TRBD2. With V trimmed by 4 bases and J by 4 bases, 3 bases remained unmatched. CDR1 is SGHAT and CDR2 is FQNNGV in the germline V gene. The CDR3 has 15 amino acids. The CDR3 bases are TGTGCCAGCAGCTCCCGACTAGCGGGGTACAATGAGCAGTTCTTC. It translates to CASSSRLAGYNEQFF.